Listed below are T cell receptor beta chains from one sample, sequenced in a study of blood T cell repertoires in COVID-19. The assay was immunoSEQ multiplex PCR, and TCRdb's table has in-frame clones only and misses some. Altogether 200,000 to 250,000 clones are present, 90% being singletons, with the ten largest covering approximately 2.4%. Sequencing input: peripheral blood. The receptors come from a young man with COVID-19, enrolled during active disease. Each CDR3 is given with its conserved first and last residue. A D gene is named only where the DNA matches it firmly. Clone size is stated in some rows and not others, as once, few, many or a class when expanded.

j_call d_call clone_size v_call cdr3_aa cdr3_nt
TRBJ2-1 TRBD1 NA TRBV5-1 CASSSGQGYNEQFF TGCGCCAGCAGCTCTGGACAGGGATACAATGAGCAGTTCTTC
TRBJ1-5 TRBD1 NA TRBV19 CASSMGQANQPQHF TGTGCCAGTAGTATGGGACAGGCGAATCAGCCCCAGCATTTT
TRBJ2-7 NA NA TRBV19 CASSTGRGLEYEQYF TGTGCCAGTAGTACGGGCAGAGGGTTGGAGTACGAGCAGTACTTC
TRBJ1-2 TRBD1 NA TRBV10-3 CAITAGQGVSDYGYTF TGTGCCATCACCGCGGGACAGGGGGTGTCCGACTATGGCTACACCTTC
TRBJ2-1 NA NA TRBV5-4 CASTLLAGREREQFF TGTGCCAGCACCCTTTTGGCCGGCAGGGAAAGAGAGCAGTTCTTC
TRBJ1-2 TRBD1 NA TRBV18 CASSPPNRGYNYGYTF TGTGCCAGCTCACCCCCGAACAGGGGATATAACTATGGCTACACCTTC
TRBJ2-1 NA NA TRBV7-3 CASSLTAGPYNEQFF TGTGCCAGCAGCTTAACGGCGGGACCCTACAATGAGCAGTTCTTC
TRBJ1-1 NA NA TRBV19 CATESHTEAFF TGTGCCACCGAGTCGCACACTGAAGCTTTCTTT
TRBJ2-6 NA NA TRBV19 CASSFSSGANVLTF TGTGCCAGTAGTTTCAGCTCTGGGGCCAACGTCCTGACTTTC
TRBJ2-7 NA NA TRBV4-3 CASSQASSPPGEEQYF TGCGCCAGCAGCCAAGCTTCTAGCCCCCCTGGGGAAGAGCAGTACTTC
TRBJ1-3 TRBD1 NA TRBV5-1 CASSSTDRDRRNTIYF TGCGCCAGCAGCTCCACTGACAGGGATCGTCGGAACACCATATATTTT
TRBJ1-2 NA NA TRBV5-4 CASSLAAGALDGYTF TGTGCCAGCAGCTTGGCGGCAGGGGCCCTGGATGGCTACACCTTC
TRBJ1-3 NA NA TRBV7-2 CASSLWESSGNTIYF TGTGCCAGCAGCTTATGGGAGAGCTCTGGAAACACCATATATTTT
TRBJ2-5 TRBD1 NA TRBV24-1 CATSDGDSYQETQYF TGTGCCACCAGTGATGGGGACAGTTACCAAGAGACCCAGTACTTC
TRBJ1-3 TRBD1 once TRBV7-9 CASSPDRGPGNTIYF TGTGCCAGCAGCCCGGACAGGGGCCCTGGAAACACCATATATTTT
TRBJ2-7 NA NA TRBV27 CASIVQGTYEQYF TGTGCCAGCATTGTCCAGGGGACCTACGAGCAGTACTTC
TRBJ2-1 TRBD2 NA TRBV7-2 CASSSSGYNEQFF TGTGCCAGCAGTTCTAGCGGATACAATGAGCAGTTCTTC
TRBJ1-5 TRBD1 NA TRBV28 CASSLPAGGPYQPQHF TGTGCCAGCAGTTTACCGGCAGGGGGCCCCTATCAGCCCCAGCATTTT
TRBJ2-7 TRBD1 NA TRBV24-1 CATSEQGQGSHEQYF TGTGCCACCAGTGAACAAGGACAGGGGTCTCACGAGCAGTACTTC
TRBJ1-2 TRBD1 few TRBV2 CASSRDSTYGYTF TGTGCCAGCAGTCGGGACAGCACCTATGGCTACACCTTC